A single sample gave rise to the 17 T cell receptor beta chains below, sequenced in a study of beta chain features in type 1 diabetes. Every bit of the isolated RNA underwent reverse transcription, so sequencing read expressed TCRB transcripts. Produced via immunoSEQ multiplex PCR; TCRdb's table is partial and in-frame only. This repertoire shows roughly 380,000 clones, roughly 21% found once; its top ten account for 0.035% to 0.05%. Sequenced material: naive CD4+ T cells from blood. These receptors all stem from a woman younger than 30 in good health.

This rearrangement joins TRBV7-2 to TRBJ2-2; weak D call: TRBD1 (6 bases). V was shortened by 4 bases and J by 6 bases, with 9 bases between the two germline ends. CDR1 SGHTA and CDR2 FQGNSA come from the germline V gene. The CDR3 loop spans 13 amino acids. The CDR3 protein is CASSSRTAGELFF. The CDR3 DNA sequence: TGTGCCAGCAGCTCTCGGACAGCCGGGGAGCTGTTTTTT.

This chain links TRBV9 with TRBJ1-3; unclear D gene. Germline V gene lookup returns CDR1 SGDLS and CDR2 YYNGEE. V was pared by 2 bases and J by 0 bases, with 9 bases between. The CDR3 is made up of 15 amino acids. CDR3: CASSVAGLSGNTIYF. CDR3 sequence (DNA): TGTGCCAGCAGCGTGGCAGGCCTCTCTGGAAACACCATATATTTT.

This clone was recorded a few times. The chain employs TRBV4-1 and TRBJ2-7; 10 positions agree with TRBD2. Trimming removed 4 bases from V and 2 bases from J; junction bases left unmatched: 8. This CDR3 contains 16 residues. Germline CDR1 is MGHRA and CDR2 is YSYEKL. The CDR3 region has the DNA TGCGCCAGCAGCCGTCCGGGACTAGCGCAGACCTACGAGCAGTACTTC. This encodes CASSRPGLAQTYEQYF.

This clone was counted between two and nine times. The chain links TRBV5-1 to TRBJ2-6; 11 bases align to TRBD2. CDR3 size: 17 residues. Germline CDR1 SGHRS, CDR2 YFSETQ. After removal of 1 base from V and 0 bases from J, the junction contained 0 bases not matched to a gene. The CDR3 here is CASSLTSGGSGANVLTF. Here the CDR3 DNA reads TGCGCCAGCAGCTTGACTAGCGGGGGCTCTGGGGCCAACGTCCTGACTTTC.

As concerns this clone: This same CDR3 is encoded by further DNA sequences in the sample. This sequence joins TRBV5-1 and TRBJ2-3, with a possible D match to TRBD1 (5 bases). V was pared by 2 bases and J by 0 bases, with 7 bases between. Germline values: CDR1 SGHRS, CDR2 YFSETQ. CDR3 length equals 14 residues. Here the CDR3 reads CASSLQASTDTQYF. CDR3 nucleotide sequence: TGCGCCAGCAGCTTACAGGCCAGCACAGATACGCAGTATTTT.

This clone was seen only a few times. The chain couples TRBV9 to TRBJ2-1; D gene ambiguous. Germline V gene data show CDR1 as SGDLS and CDR2 as YYNGEE. This CDR3 has 15 residues. V was pared by 2 bases and J by 7 bases, with 16 bases between. The CDR3 reads CASSVSVQVENEQFF. The CDR3 DNA reads as TGTGCCAGCAGCGTTTCCGTACAAGTGGAGAATGAGCAGTTCTTC.

The V and J genes are TRBV9 and TRBJ2-2; a possible D gene is TRBD2 (5 bases). The V gene lost 0 bases and the J gene lost 7 bases, with 10 bases spanning the gap. Germline V lookup: CDR1 SGDLS, CDR2 YYNGEE. The CDR3 has 14 amino acids. This CDR3 is CASSVVRADGELFF. The DNA of the CDR3 is TGTGCCAGCAGCGTAGTGAGAGCGGACGGGGAGCTGTTTTTT.

This clone was counted once. V gene TRBV7-9 combines with J gene TRBJ2-3, with D possibly TRBD2 on 5 matching bases. Deletions cut 4 bases from V and 5 bases from J, with 16 bases between. CDR1 is SEHNR, CDR2 FQNEAQ, per germline (reference sequence). The CDR3 consists of 15 residues. The CDR3 DNA reads TGTGCCAGCAGCTCCCGGCCGGACGAGGGAGATACGCAGTATTTT. Translating it yields CASSSRPDEGDTQYF.

The chain couples TRBV15 to TRBJ2-1, with 7 bases lining up with TRBD2. V shed 6 bases, J shed 1 base, and the junction held 6 bases outside the gene matches. The germline CDR1 and CDR2 sequences are LNHNV and YYDKDF (reference sequence). This CDR3 has 15 amino acids. The CDR3 region has the DNA TGTGCCACCAGGAATCTGGGGGGGTCCTACAATGAGCAGTTCTTC. This encodes CATRNLGGSYNEQFF.

This clone has just a few counts. The chain has TRBV7-9 and TRBJ1-2; 9 positions agree with TRBD1. V lost 5 bases, J lost 4 bases, and 11 bases stayed unmatched. The CDR3 spans 16 residues. Germline values: CDR1 SEHNR, CDR2 FQNEAQ (reference sequence). CDR3 sequence reads: CASSPRGQGIFYGYTF. The CDR3 DNA reads TGTGCCAGCAGCCCCCGGGGACAGGGAATATTCTATGGCTACACCTTC.

The genes are TRBV28 and TRBJ2-7; tentative D call: TRBD2 (6 bases). With 2 bases removed from V and 6 bases from J, the gap between germline ends came to 8 bases. CDR1 is MDHEN and CDR2 is SYDVKM in the germline V gene. This CDR3 is built from 12 residues. CDR3 nucleotide sequence: TGTGCCAGCAGTTTAGGAGGGATCGAGCAGTACTTC. It yields the protein CASSLGGIEQYF.

V and J are TRBV4-3 and TRBJ2-1; 14 bases agree with TRBD2. The CDR3 consists of 18 residues. Germline CDR1 and CDR2: LGHNA and YSLEER. Trimming took 3 bases from V and 0 from J; bases not matched to a gene: 4. The CDR3 loop is CASSQGLAGAFSYNEQFF. CDR3 DNA sequence: TGCGCCAGCAGCCAGGGACTAGCGGGGGCCTTCTCCTACAATGAGCAGTTCTTC.

This clone has at least ten counts. J is TRBJ2-5 and V is TRBV23-1; D is undetermined. TRBV23-1 is known as an ORF, though its function is uncertain. CDR3 size: 15 residues. Between the trimmed V and J ends, which lost 2 bases and 1 base, there was a span of 11 bases. The CDR3 loop is CASSQASSLQETQYF. The CDR3 nucleotides read TGCGCCAGCAGTCAAGCGAGTAGCCTCCAAGAGACCCAGTACTTC.

The gene calls are TRBV28 and TRBJ1-2; D is possibly TRBD1 (5 bases). The CDR3 is 13 residues long. Germline V gene data show CDR1 as MDHEN and CDR2 as SYDVKM. V was cut by 2 bases and J by 4 bases, with 8 bases left in between. CDR3 sequence reads: CASSLRQSYGYTF. The CDR3 nucleotides read TGTGCCAGCAGTTTACGACAGAGCTATGGCTACACCTTC.

The chain couples TRBV19 to TRBJ2-1; 9 nucleotides agree with TRBD1. This CDR3 comprises 14 residues. V gave up 7 bases and J gave up 3 bases; unmatched junction bases: 4. The germline V gene encodes CDR1 LNHDA and CDR2 SQIVND (reference sequence). CDR3 loop: CASTLGQGYNEQFF. In nucleotides, the CDR3 is TGTGCCAGTACTCTGGGACAGGGCTACAATGAGCAGTTCTTC.

This clone showed up just a few times. This chain links TRBV5-6 with TRBJ2-7; D remains unclear. Germline loops: CDR1 SGHDT, CDR2 YYEEEE. Trimming shortened V by 4 bases and J by 0 bases, and 5 bases separated the two germline ends. CDR3 length: 12 residues. CDR3 in DNA: TGTGCCAGCAGCCTAAACTCCTACGAGCAGTACTTC. It codes for CASSLNSYEQYF. The entire variable domain, with the rest obtained from reference TRBV5-6 and TRBJ2-7, is as follows: DAGVTQSPTHLIKTRGQQVTLRCSPKSGHDTVSWYQQALGQGPQFIFQYYEEEERQRGNFPDRFSGHQFPNYSSELNVNALLLGDSALYLCASSLNSYEQYFGPGTRLTVT.

The chain recombines TRBV4-2 with TRBJ2-5; 12 nucleotides line up with TRBD2. The V and J ends lost 4 bases and 5 bases, in that order; junction bases with no gene match: 8. The CDR3 is made up of 16 amino acids. From germline, CDR1 is LGHNA and CDR2 YNFKEQ. CDR3: CASSPTTSGGGETQYF. CDR3 sequence (DNA): TGTGCCAGCAGCCCAACGACTAGCGGGGGCGGTGAGACCCAGTACTTC.